Listed here are 24 T cell receptor beta chains from one sample, sequenced in a study of OX40 agonist ivuxolimab in advanced cancers. Method: immunoSEQ multiplex PCR; TCRdb's copy keeps in-frame clones and lacks some. The top ten clones hold approximately 0.41% of a sample with about 84,000 clones, approximately 90% of them seen once. The sample was CD4+ or CD8+ T cells sorted from blood, taken in a trial of the OX40 agonist ivuxolimab. These receptors were collected from an adult with an advanced solid tumor such as melanoma, head and neck, liver or kidney cancer.

CDR3 protein: CASSPPDTPNTEAFF. For the CDR3, the DNA is TGTGCCAGCTCACCACCGGATACACCAAACACTGAAGCTTTCTTT. The chain combines TRBV18 with TRBJ1-1; D unresolved. Germline V gene lookup returns CDR1 KGHSH and CDR2 LQKENI. The CDR3 consists of 15 residues. Trimming removed 0 bases from V and 2 bases from J, with 10 bases in between.

V gene TRBV27 combines with J gene TRBJ2-3; 7 positions agree with TRBD2. This CDR3 comprises 15 residues. Trimming removed 5 bases from V and 6 bases from J; junction bases left unmatched: 11. The germline V gene encodes CDR1 MNHEY and CDR2 SMNVEV (reference sequence). CDR3 in DNA: TGTGCCAGCAGTGCCCTCGGCGGGAGCTTCGATACGCAGTATTTT. Protein: CASSALGGSFDTQYF.

The chain combines TRBV18 with TRBJ1-1; D gene ambiguous. The CDR3 totals 12 residues. Germline CDR1 is KGHSH and CDR2 is LQKENI. Trimming removed 4 bases from V and 1 base from J, with 4 bases in between. The CDR3 loop reads CASSQENTEAFF. The CDR3 DNA reads as TGTGCCAGCTCACAAGAGAACACTGAAGCTTTCTTT.

The chain employs TRBV18 and TRBJ2-2, with 7 nucleotides matching TRBD2. This CDR3 region has 17 residues. Germline lookup yields CDR1 KGHSH and CDR2 LQKENI. Trimming cost V 6 bases and J 1 base; bases outside gene matches: 11. CDR3 loop: CASSPSLAEVNTGELFF. CDR3 nucleotide sequence: TGTGCCAGCTCCCCTTCTCTAGCGGAGGTGAACACCGGGGAGCTGTTTTTT.

The rearrangement links TRBV5-4 to TRBJ2-4; 7 bases agree with TRBD1. The germline V gene has CDR1 SGHNT and CDR2 YYREEE (reference sequence). The CDR3 runs to 13 residues. V gave up 3 bases and J gave up 9 bases; unmatched junction bases: 6. The CDR3 region is CASSSGQVGIQYF. The DNA of the CDR3 is TGTGCCAGCAGCTCTGGACAGGTTGGCATTCAGTACTTC.

The chain uses TRBV18 and TRBJ2-7, with a tentative D call TRBD2 (6 bases). The V gene's germline CDR1 is KGHSH and CDR2 LQKENI. Trimming cost V 5 bases and J 3 bases, with 14 bases left between them. The CDR3 is 14 residues long. DNA for the CDR3: TGTGCCAGCTCAACTGGGACTGGAGGCTACGAGCAGTACTTC. Amino acids: CASSTGTGGYEQYF. The full variable domain, with the rest looked up from reference TRBV18 and TRBJ2-7, is NAGVMQNPRHLVRRRGQEARLRCSPMKGHSHVYWYRQLPEEGLKFMVYLQKENIIDESGMPKERFSAEFPKEGPSILRIQQVVRGDSAAYFCASSTGTGGYEQYFGPGTRLTVT.

The DNA of the CDR3 is TGTGCCAGCAGTGAGGGCAGGGAAGGCGGCTATGGCTACACCTTC. This gives the protein CASSEGREGGYGYTF. The rearrangement links TRBV6-1 to TRBJ1-2; weak D call: TRBD1 (5 bases). V gave up 3 bases and J gave up 4 bases, with 15 bases separating them. There are 15 residues in the CDR3. Germline V lookup: CDR1 MNHNS, CDR2 SASEGT.

This chain connects TRBV10-3 to TRBJ2-3, with unresolved D. The V and J ends lost 4 bases and 0 bases respectively, with 8 bases between them. CDR1 is ENHRY, CDR2 SYGVKD, per germline. This CDR3 is 14 amino acids long. DNA for the CDR3: TGTGCCATCAGTGCATTTTTAAGCACAGATACGCAGTATTTT. Its translation: CAISAFLSTDTQYF.

The chain has TRBV7-9 and TRBJ2-7, with a weak D call TRBD2 (6 bases). CDR1 SEHNR and CDR2 FQNEAQ come from the germline V gene (reference sequence). The CDR3 sequence is 15 residues long. V lost 5 bases, J lost 0 bases, and 14 bases lay in between. DNA for the CDR3: TGTGCCAGCAGCCTAAGAGGGACTGCCTCCTACGAGCAGTACTTC. The encoded protein is CASSLRGTASYEQYF.

The V and J genes are TRBV15 and TRBJ2-7, with D maybe TRBD2 (6 bases). Trimming stripped 5 bases from V and 7 bases from J, with 21 bases between. This CDR3 is 15 amino acids long. The germline V gene encodes CDR1 LNHNV and CDR2 YYDKDF (reference sequence). The CDR3 coding sequence is TGTGCCACCAGCTCAACGACGGGACTCCTGAGGGAGCAGTACTTC. It specifies CATSSTTGLLREQYF.

The rearrangement links TRBV6-1 to TRBJ1-4, with D uncertain. Germline CDR1 reads MNHNS; CDR2 reads SASEGT. Deletions cut 4 bases from V and 4 bases from J, with 10 bases between. The CDR3 has 14 amino acids. DNA for the CDR3: TGTGCCAGCAGTGGTGGGAGTGATAATGAAAAACTGTTTTTT. Its translation: CASSGGSDNEKLFF.

The chain is built from TRBV10-3 and TRBJ1-5; D perhaps matches TRBD1 (6 bases). Germline-derived CDR1 and CDR2 are ENHRY and SYGVKD. With 5 bases removed from V and 5 bases from J, the gap between germline ends came to 13 bases. The CDR3 runs to 14 residues. The CDR3 sequence: CAISPGQVDQPQHF. In DNA, the CDR3 is TGTGCCATCAGTCCGGGACAAGTGGATCAGCCCCAGCATTTT.

CDR3 coding DNA: TGTGCCAGCAGTCCGGGGTTTAATGAAAAACTGTTTTTT. As protein: CASSPGFNEKLFF. The V and J genes are TRBV6-6 and TRBJ1-4, with D hard to call. This CDR3 has 13 residues. Trimming removed 5 bases at V and 4 bases at J, with 8 bases between. Per germline, CDR1 MNHNY and CDR2 SVGAGI (reference sequence).

The chain uses TRBV28 and TRBJ1-1; D unclear. Per germline, CDR1 MDHEN and CDR2 SYDVKM. This CDR3 comprises 11 residues. CDR3 bases: TGTGAGGAGAAAGTGAACACTGAAGCTTTCTTT. Translation: CEEKVNTEAFF.

The gene calls are TRBV5-6 and TRBJ2-1, with D perhaps TRBD2 (5 bases). There are 15 residues in the CDR3. Per germline, CDR1 SGHDT and CDR2 YYEEEE. The V gene lost 1 base and the J gene lost 6 bases, with 14 bases spanning the gap. The CDR3 sequence: CASSLRQTSFNEQFF. As DNA, the CDR3 is TGTGCCAGCAGCTTGAGGCAAACTAGTTTCAATGAGCAGTTCTTC.

The rearrangement uses TRBV4-1 and TRBJ2-1, with D perhaps TRBD1 (8 bases). This CDR3 has 18 amino acids. V was shortened by 2 bases and J by 7 bases, with 24 bases between the two germline ends. Germline V gene data show CDR1 as MGHRA and CDR2 as YSYEKL. CDR3 region: CASSQRTPGQGAGNEQFF. The CDR3, as DNA: TGCGCCAGCAGCCAAAGGACCCCCGGACAGGGAGCGGGGAATGAGCAGTTCTTC.

The V gene is TRBV9, the J gene TRBJ1-1, with D tentatively TRBD1 (5 bases). The CDR3 consists of 15 residues. V lost 2 bases and J lost 4, with 15 bases in between. The germline V gene encodes CDR1 SGDLS and CDR2 YYNGEE. The CDR3 nucleotides read TGTGCCAGCAGCGTCCGGACACGGCGTGTCACTGAAGCTTTCTTT. It encodes CASSVRTRRVTEAFF.

This clone showed up just a few times. This chain connects TRBV15 to TRBJ1-3, with D unresolved. CDR1 is LNHNV, CDR2 YYDKDF, per germline (reference sequence). The CDR3 length is 13 residues. Between the trimmed V and J ends, which lost 8 bases and 2 bases, there was a span of 10 bases. The CDR3 nucleotides are TGTGCCACCGGTGAGAGCCCTGGAAACACCATATATTTT. Protein: CATGESPGNTIYF.

This chain connects TRBV6-1 to TRBJ1-2; D possibly corresponds to TRBD1 (5 bases). From germline, CDR1 is MNHNS and CDR2 SASEGT. The CDR3 spans 15 residues. The ends were cut back, 4 bases at V and 4 bases at J, with 16 bases in the middle. CDR3 sequence: CASSGLGQGAYGYTF. CDR3 nucleotide sequence: TGTGCCAGCAGTGGCCTCGGACAAGGCGCCTATGGCTACACCTTC.

This chain connects TRBV6-6 to TRBJ2-7; tentative D call: TRBD1 (6 bases). Germline CDR1 reads MNHNY; CDR2 reads SVGAGI (reference sequence). The CDR3 consists of 13 residues. Trimming removed 6 bases from V and 3 bases from J, with 12 bases in between. The chain's CDR3 is CASSRDNLYEQYF. In nucleotides, the CDR3 is TGTGCCAGCAGCCGGGACAACCTCTACGAGCAGTACTTC.

This chain connects TRBV7-6 to TRBJ1-5, with D unresolved. V lost 5 bases to trimming and J lost 5 bases, with 13 bases between them. The CDR3 is made up of 14 amino acids. CDR1 SGHVS and CDR2 FNYEAQ come from the germline V gene. This chain's CDR3 is CASSLTRYDQPQHF. The CDR3 DNA reads as TGTGCCAGCAGCCTAACACGGTACGATCAGCCCCAGCATTTT.

V and J are TRBV30 and TRBJ2-7, with 8 bases that match TRBD1. The CDR3 runs to 14 residues. CDR1 and CDR2 from the germline V gene are GTSNPN and SVGIG (reference sequence). V was clipped by 5 bases and J by 3 bases; unmatched bases: 9. The CDR3 DNA reads TGTGCCTGGGATACCGGGACAGGCATCTACGAGCAGTACTTC. It specifies CAWDTGTGIYEQYF.

Only one count was recorded for this clone. The chain couples TRBV11-3 to TRBJ2-3, with D possibly called TRBD1 or TRBD2 (6 bases each). The CDR3 has 12 amino acids. With 7 bases removed from V and 6 bases from J, the gap between germline ends came to 11 bases. Germline lookup yields CDR1 SGHNT and CDR2 YENEEA. The CDR3 spells CASTGGGDTQYF. In nucleotides, the CDR3 is TGTGCCAGCACCGGGGGCGGCGATACGCAGTATTTT.

This rearrangement joins TRBV28 to TRBJ1-3; no definite D call. Germline V gives CDR1 MDHEN, CDR2 SYDVKM. This CDR3 spans 13 amino acids. V gave up 5 bases and J gave up 0 bases, with 5 bases separating them. The CDR3 protein is CASSTGSGNTIYF. CDR3 nucleotides: TGTGCCAGCAGTACTGGCTCTGGAAACACCATATATTTT. The variable domain in full, completed from reference TRBV28 and TRBJ1-3, reads DVKVTQSSRYLVKRTGEKVFLECVQDMDHENMFWYRQDPGLGLRLIYFSYDVKMKEKGDIPEGYSVSREKKERFSLILESASTNQTSMYLCASSTGSGNTIYFGEGSWLTVV.